This passage covers 6 T cell receptor beta chains from one sample sequenced in a study of cytomegalovirus exposure and HLA in healthy donors. Primers for the PCR totalled 60 Vbeta and 13 Jbeta. The method was immunoSEQ multiplex PCR; TCRdb's version includes in-frame clones alone and lacks a portion of them. The table has about 200,000 clones, around 76% seen once. Sequenced sample: PBMCs. These receptors all come from a man aged 25 to 45 in good health and CMV-seronegative.

J is TRBJ2-5 and V is TRBV5-4; TRBD2 might be the D (5 bases). This CDR3 is 13 amino acids long. V lost 0 bases, J lost 3 bases, and 6 bases lay in between. In germline, CDR1 is SGHNT, CDR2 YYREEE (reference sequence). The CDR3 DNA is TGTGCCAGCAGCTTGGTCGGGGAAGAGACCCAGTACTTC. This translates into CASSLVGEETQYF.

The chain carries TRBV19 and TRBJ2-4, with 9 bases lining up with TRBD1. The V gene's germline CDR1 is LNHDA and CDR2 SQIVND (reference sequence). V shed 5 bases and J 1 base; nucleotides not matched to a gene: 3. CDR3 length: 15 residues. The DNA for the CDR3 is TGTGCCAGTAGTTGGGACAGGGCGGCCAAAAACATTCAGTACTTC. Residues: CASSWDRAAKNIQYF.

This chain joins TRBV6-5 and TRBJ1-4; 11 bases align to TRBD1. CDR3 size: 16 residues. V trimming: 2 bases; J trimming: 7 bases; junction bases outside the gene matches: 6. Germline-derived CDR1 and CDR2 are MNHEY and SVGAGI. CDR3 coding DNA: TGTGCCAGCAGTTACACACGGACAGGGGGCAGTGAAAAACTGTTTTTT. Its protein product is CASSYTRTGGSEKLFF.

The chain combines TRBV6-5 with TRBJ2-2; no clear D. CDR3 length equals 14 residues. The germline gives CDR1 MNHEY, CDR2 SVGAGI. Between the trimmed V and J ends, which lost 3 bases and 4 bases, there was a span of 9 bases. The CDR3 sequence is CASSYFPGTGELFF. The CDR3 nucleotides are TGTGCCAGCAGTTATTTCCCCGGCACCGGGGAGCTGTTTTTT.

The chain has TRBV15 and TRBJ1-1, with 9 bases aligning to TRBD1. CDR1 is LNHNV, CDR2 YYDKDF, per germline (reference sequence). The ends lost 4 bases at V and 8 bases at J; junction bases unmatched: 8. The CDR3 is 14 amino acids. The CDR3 sequence is CATSKDRGVREAFF. CDR3 DNA: TGTGCCACCAGCAAAGACAGGGGGGTACGGGAAGCTTTCTTT.

The chain is built from TRBV28 and TRBJ2-7; TRBD1 aligns across 8 bases. J was trimmed by 2 bases and V by 7 bases; bases with no gene match: 7. This CDR3 has 14 residues. Germline V lookup: CDR1 MDHEN, CDR2 SYDVKM. CDR3 protein: CASKSGTGTYEQYF. The DNA for the CDR3 is TGTGCCAGCAAATCCGGGACAGGAACCTACGAGCAGTACTTC. The whole variable domain, filled in from reference TRBV28 and TRBJ2-7, reads DVKVTQSSRYLVKRTGEKVFLECVQDMDHENMFWYRQDPGLGLRLIYFSYDVKMKEKGDIPEGYSVSREKKERFSLILESASTNQTSMYLCASKSGTGTYEQYFGPGTRLTVT.